This is a list of T cell receptor beta chains from one sample in a study of OX40 agonist ivuxolimab in advanced cancers. Sequenced by immunoSEQ multiplex PCR; TCRdb stores in-frame clones only, minus some. Of roughly 62,000 clones in the sample, roughly 84% were seen once. This material consisted of CD4+ or CD8+ T cells sorted from blood, taken in a trial of the OX40 agonist ivuxolimab. The receptors were gathered from an adult with an advanced solid tumor such as melanoma, head and neck, liver or kidney cancer. Each CDR3 is given with its conserved first and last residue. Each record gives: V gene, clone size, J gene, D gene, CDR3 DNA, CDR3 protein. A D gene is named only where the DNA matches it firmly. Clone size is stated in some rows and not others, as once, few, many or a class when expanded.

V: TRBV4-1
size: .
J: TRBJ2-6
D: TRBD1
DNA: TGCGCCAGCAGCCAAGATGGCGGCAGGGGGCGGGCTGGGGCCAACGTCCTGACTTTC
CDR3: CASSQDGGRGRAGANVLTF

V: TRBV5-6
size: once
J: TRBJ1-1
D: .
DNA: TGTGCCAGCAGCCGCCAGCTCACTGAAGCTTTCTTT
CDR3: CASSRQLTEAFF

V: TRBV7-3
size: .
J: TRBJ2-3
D: TRBD2
DNA: TGTGCCAGCAGCTTAATGGCTAGCGGGGGGAACACAGATACGCAGTATTTT
CDR3: CASSLMASGGNTDTQYF

V: TRBV6-5
size: .
J: TRBJ1-2
D: TRBD1
DNA: TGTGCCAGCAGTTACAGGGGGCCGGAAGGCTACACCTTC
CDR3: CASSYRGPEGYTF

V: TRBV10-2
size: .
J: TRBJ1-6
D: .
DNA: TGCGCCAGCAGCCCGCAAGGTTCAGACTTAAATTCACCCCTCCACTTT
CDR3: CASSPQGSDLNSPLHF

V: TRBV28
size: once
J: TRBJ2-7
D: .
DNA: TGTGCCAGCAGTTTCCCTCCGGTTACCTACGAGCAGTACTTC
CDR3: CASSFPPVTYEQYF

V: TRBV7-8
size: once
J: TRBJ1-2
D: .
DNA: TGTGCCAGCAGCTTAGCGGGGGATATCCCCCGACGTGGCTACACCTTC
CDR3: CASSLAGDIPRRGYTF

V: TRBV19
size: .
J: TRBJ2-2
D: TRBD2
DNA: TGTGCCAGTTCTCGGACTAGCGGGAGGGGGGCCGTGTACACCGGGGAGCTGTTTTTT
CDR3: CASSRTSGRGAVYTGELFF

V: TRBV7-2
size: once
J: TRBJ2-7
D: TRBD1
DNA: TGTGCCAGCAGCTTAGCTAGTCCGGGACAGGGAACCTACGAGCAGTACTTC
CDR3: CASSLASPGQGTYEQYF

V: TRBV29-1
size: .
J: TRBJ2-3
D: .
DNA: TGCAGCGTTGTCGGTCCCACAGATACGCAGTATTTT
CDR3: CSVVGPTDTQYF

V: TRBV2
size: .
J: TRBJ2-7
D: .
DNA: TGTGCCATCCTGGACCGGGACAACTCCTACGAGCAGTACTTC
CDR3: CAILDRDNSYEQYF

V: TRBV28
size: .
J: TRBJ2-7
D: TRBD1
DNA: TGTGCCAGCAGGGGAACGGGACAGGGGGCTTACGAGCAGTACTTC
CDR3: CASRGTGQGAYEQYF

V: TRBV5-1
size: .
J: TRBJ2-3
D: TRBD2
DNA: TGCGCCAGCAGCACAGCGGGAGTGGTAGATACGCAGTATTTT
CDR3: CASSTAGVVDTQYF

V: TRBV9
size: .
J: TRBJ2-7
D: TRBD1
DNA: TGTGCCAGCAGCGTAGGAGGAGGACAGGCGATTTACGAGCAGTACTTC
CDR3: CASSVGGGQAIYEQYF

V: TRBV5-5
size: .
J: TRBJ2-3
D: TRBD1
DNA: TGTGCCAGCAGCTTGGAGGGGGCTGGAGATACGCAGTATTTT
CDR3: CASSLEGAGDTQYF

V: TRBV28
size: .
J: TRBJ2-1
D: TRBD2
DNA: TGTGCCAGCAGTTCACCCTCCGGGACTAGCGGACCATACAATGAGCAGTTCTTC
CDR3: CASSSPSGTSGPYNEQFF

V: TRBV4-2
size: .
J: TRBJ1-3
D: TRBD1
DNA: TGTGCCAGCAGCCAAGATCCCAGGGGGCTCTCTGGAAACACCATATATTTT
CDR3: CASSQDPRGLSGNTIYF

V: TRBV6-6
size: .
J: TRBJ2-1
D: .
DNA: TGTGCCAGCAGTAGAAGGAGCTCCTACAATGAGCAGTTCTTC
CDR3: CASSRRSSYNEQFF

V: TRBV19
size: medium-sized
J: TRBJ2-7
D: TRBD1
DNA: TGTGCCAGTAGTAATCAGGGGGCTCGTCACGAGCAGTACTTC
CDR3: CASSNQGARHEQYF

V: TRBV28
size: .
J: TRBJ1-6
D: TRBD1
DNA: TGTGCCAGCAGTGCGCCGGGACAGGGGCGTTCACCCCTCCACTTT
CDR3: CASSAPGQGRSPLHF

V: TRBV14
size: .
J: TRBJ1-1
D: .
DNA: TGTGCCAGCAGCCAAGACTGGGGGTACACTGAAGCTTTCTTT
CDR3: CASSQDWGYTEAFF

V: TRBV30
size: few
J: TRBJ2-3
D: .
DNA: TGTGCCTGCGGCAGGGGAAAAGATACGCAGTATTTT
CDR3: CACGRGKDTQYF

V: TRBV28
size: .
J: TRBJ2-3
D: TRBD2
DNA: TGTGCCAGCACCCCTAGCGGGGGACCGCCGGGTACGCAGTATTTT
CDR3: CASTPSGGPPGTQYF

V: TRBV19
size: .
J: TRBJ2-7
D: TRBD1
DNA: TGTGCCAGTAGTCCCCAGACAGGGATACCCTACGAGCAGTACTTC
CDR3: CASSPQTGIPYEQYF

V: TRBV19
size: .
J: TRBJ1-4
D: TRBD1
DNA: TGTGCCAGTAGAACAGGGGCAACTAATGAAAAACTGTTTTTT
CDR3: CASRTGATNEKLFF

V: TRBV18
size: .
J: TRBJ2-7
D: .
DNA: TGTGCCAGCTCACCATCAGGGTCCGGCCCGGAGCAGTACTTC
CDR3: CASSPSGSGPEQYF

V: TRBV10-3
size: .
J: TRBJ1-2
D: .
DNA: TGTGCCTCCCGGACGGAACAGGGTGGCTACACCTTC
CDR3: CASRTEQGGYTF

V: TRBV5-1
size: few
J: TRBJ2-3
D: TRBD1
DNA: TGCGCCAGCAGCTCAACAGGGGGCGCATCAGATACGCAGTATTTT
CDR3: CASSSTGGASDTQYF

V: TRBV15
size: few
J: TRBJ1-4
D: .
DNA: TGTGCCACCAGCAGAGCCGTTAATGAAAAACTGTTTTTT
CDR3: CATSRAVNEKLFF

V: TRBV14
size: .
J: TRBJ2-1
D: .
DNA: TGTGCCAGCAGCCTCGGGTTTGGCGGGCAGTTCTTC
CDR3: CASSLGFGGQFF

V: TRBV9
size: .
J: TRBJ2-1
D: TRBD2
DNA: TGTGCCAGCAGCCCCAGCGGGGGGACTTACAATGAGCAGTTCTTC
CDR3: CASSPSGGTYNEQFF

V: TRBV18
size: .
J: TRBJ1-1
D: .
DNA: TGTGCCAGCTCACCACCGGTACAGGCTGAAGCTTTCTTT
CDR3: CASSPPVQAEAFF

V: TRBV19
size: .
J: TRBJ1-1
D: .
DNA: TGTGCCAGTAGTATGCCGGCCGGCACTGAAGCTTTCTTT
CDR3: CASSMPAGTEAFF

V: TRBV18
size: .
J: TRBJ1-2
D: TRBD1
DNA: TGTGCCAGCTCACCCGGACAGGGAGGGGACTATGGCTACACCTTC
CDR3: CASSPGQGGDYGYTF

V: TRBV4-1
size: .
J: TRBJ2-1
D: .
DNA: TGCGCCAGCAGCCAAGAGGGGACTGCGAGCTCCTACAATGAGCAGTTCTTC
CDR3: CASSQEGTASSYNEQFF

V: TRBV28
size: .
J: TRBJ2-7
D: .
DNA: TGTGCCAGCACTCGGACGGGACAAGCCTACGAGCAGTACTTC
CDR3: CASTRTGQAYEQYF

V: TRBV27
size: .
J: TRBJ2-7
D: .
DNA: TGTGCCAGCAACGACAGTGGACAGCAGTACTTC
CDR3: CASNDSGQQYF

V: TRBV7-9
size: .
J: TRBJ2-3
D: TRBD1
DNA: TGTGCCAGCAGCTCCGGGACAGGGCCCGGGGATACGCAGTATTTT
CDR3: CASSSGTGPGDTQYF

V: TRBV7-3
size: .
J: TRBJ2-7
D: TRBD2
DNA: TGTGCCAGCAGCTTACCCACCTTAGCGGGAAACTACGAGCAGTACTTC
CDR3: CASSLPTLAGNYEQYF

V: TRBV4-1
size: .
J: TRBJ1-1
D: .
DNA: TGCGCCAGCAGCCAAGATAAGGAGACAGAAGCTTTCTTT
CDR3: CASSQDKETEAFF

V: TRBV18
size: .
J: TRBJ1-1
D: TRBD1
DNA: TGTGCCAGCTCACCTCGGAGGCAGGGGGACACTGAAGCTTTCTTT
CDR3: CASSPRRQGDTEAFF

V: TRBV6-5
size: .
J: TRBJ2-7
D: TRBD2
DNA: TGTGCCAGCAGTTACTCGGTCGGGGGGGGGTCCTACGAGCAGTACTTC
CDR3: CASSYSVGGGSYEQYF

V: TRBV19
size: few
J: TRBJ1-2
D: .
DNA: TGTGCCAGTAGTATGGGGCAGGGCACCTATGGCTACACCTTC
CDR3: CASSMGQGTYGYTF

V: TRBV6-5
size: .
J: TRBJ1-6
D: .
DNA: TGTGCCAGCAGTTACGGGACCTCTGGGGGTTCACCCCTCCACTTT
CDR3: CASSYGTSGGSPLHF

V: TRBV9
size: .
J: TRBJ1-1
D: .
DNA: TGTGCCAGCAGCGGGGGACACCTTGGGACTGAAGCTTTCTTT
CDR3: CASSGGHLGTEAFF

V: TRBV7-9
size: .
J: TRBJ1-1
D: TRBD1
DNA: TGTGCCAGCAGCTCCTCAGGGGGGATCACTGAAGCTTTCTTT
CDR3: CASSSSGGITEAFF

V: TRBV7-3
size: few
J: TRBJ2-7
D: TRBD2
DNA: TGTGCCAGCAGCTTATCTACTAGCGGGAGTAACAACGAGCAGTACTTC
CDR3: CASSLSTSGSNNEQYF

V: TRBV10-2
size: few
J: TRBJ2-3
D: .
DNA: TGCGCCAGCAGTGAGGGTGGAGATACGCAGTATTTT
CDR3: CASSEGGDTQYF

V: TRBV1
size: .
J: TRBJ1-2
D: .
DNA: TGCACCAGCAGCCAAGAATTACAGAAGGACCATGGCTACACCTTC
CDR3: CTSSQELQKDHGYTF

V: TRBV5-4
size: .
J: TRBJ1-4
D: TRBD1
DNA: TGTGCCAGCACCTCCGGGACAGATAATGAAAAACTGTTTTTT
CDR3: CASTSGTDNEKLFF

V: TRBV2
size: .
J: TRBJ1-3
D: .
DNA: TGTGCCAGCAATTTGCGACAGGTCAGCTCTGGAAACACCATATATTTT
CDR3: CASNLRQVSSGNTIYF

V: TRBV6-5
size: .
J: TRBJ2-1
D: .
DNA: TGTGCCAGCAGTTACGGGGGCGCGGCTCGCAATGAGCAGTTCTTC
CDR3: CASSYGGAARNEQFF

V: TRBV5-4
size: .
J: TRBJ1-3
D: .
DNA: TGTGCCAGCAGCTTGGGGCTTTCTGGAAACACCATATATTTT
CDR3: CASSLGLSGNTIYF